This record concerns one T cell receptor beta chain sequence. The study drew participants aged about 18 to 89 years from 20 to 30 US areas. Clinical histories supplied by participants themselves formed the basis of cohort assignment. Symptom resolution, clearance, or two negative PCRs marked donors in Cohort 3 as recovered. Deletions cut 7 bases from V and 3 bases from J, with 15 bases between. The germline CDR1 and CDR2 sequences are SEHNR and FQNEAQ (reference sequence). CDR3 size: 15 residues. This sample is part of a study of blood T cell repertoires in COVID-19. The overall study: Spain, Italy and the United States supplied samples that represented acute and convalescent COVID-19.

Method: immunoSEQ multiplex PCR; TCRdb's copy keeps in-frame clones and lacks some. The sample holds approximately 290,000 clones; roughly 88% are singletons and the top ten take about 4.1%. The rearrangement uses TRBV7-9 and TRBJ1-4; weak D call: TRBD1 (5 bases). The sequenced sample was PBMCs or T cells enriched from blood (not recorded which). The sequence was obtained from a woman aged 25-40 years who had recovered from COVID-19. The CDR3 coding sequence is TGTGCCAGCATGAAGAAAGGGGCAGCTAATGAAAAACTGTTTTTT. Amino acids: CASMKKGAANEKLFF.